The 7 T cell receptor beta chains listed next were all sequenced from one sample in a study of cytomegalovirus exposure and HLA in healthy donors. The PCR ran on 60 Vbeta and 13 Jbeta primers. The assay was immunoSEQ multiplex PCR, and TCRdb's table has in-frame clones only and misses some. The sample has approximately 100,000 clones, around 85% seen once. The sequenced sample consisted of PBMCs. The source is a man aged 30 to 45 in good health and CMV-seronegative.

CDR3 protein: CSVAGTGSTDTQYF. The CDR3, as DNA: TGCAGCGTAGCCGGGACAGGGAGCACAGATACGCAGTATTTT. The chain links TRBV29-1 to TRBJ2-3, with 9 nucleotides matching TRBD1. Germline assignment: CDR1 SQVTM and CDR2 ANQGSEA. Trimming took 6 bases from V and 0 from J; bases not matched to a gene: 4. The CDR3 is 14 residues long.

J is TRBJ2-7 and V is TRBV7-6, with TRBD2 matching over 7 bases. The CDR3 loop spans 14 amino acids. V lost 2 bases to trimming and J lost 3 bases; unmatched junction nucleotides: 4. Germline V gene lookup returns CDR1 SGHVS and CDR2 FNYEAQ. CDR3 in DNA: TGTGCCAGCAGCTTAAGCGGGAAGAACTACGAGCAGTACTTC. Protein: CASSLSGKNYEQYF.

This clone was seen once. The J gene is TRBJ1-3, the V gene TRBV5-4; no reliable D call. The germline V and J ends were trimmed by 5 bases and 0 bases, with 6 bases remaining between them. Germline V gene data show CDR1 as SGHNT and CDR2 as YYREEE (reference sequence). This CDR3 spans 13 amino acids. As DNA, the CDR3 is TGTGCCAGCAGTCGGGACTCTGGAAACACCATATATTTT. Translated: CASSRDSGNTIYF.

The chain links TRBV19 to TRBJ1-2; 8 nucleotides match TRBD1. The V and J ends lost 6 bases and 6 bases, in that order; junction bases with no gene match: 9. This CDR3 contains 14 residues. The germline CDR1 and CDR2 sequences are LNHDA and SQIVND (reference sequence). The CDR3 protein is CASSVTGARDGYTF. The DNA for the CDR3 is TGTGCCAGTAGCGTGACAGGGGCTAGGGATGGCTACACCTTC.

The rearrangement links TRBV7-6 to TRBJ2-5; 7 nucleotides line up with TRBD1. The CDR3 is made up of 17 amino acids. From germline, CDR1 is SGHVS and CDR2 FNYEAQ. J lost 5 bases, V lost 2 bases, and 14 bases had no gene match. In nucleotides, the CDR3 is TGTGCCAGCAGCTTATTAAGGTCAGGGGGTGACGCGGAGACCCAGTACTTC. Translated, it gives CASSLLRSGGDAETQYF.

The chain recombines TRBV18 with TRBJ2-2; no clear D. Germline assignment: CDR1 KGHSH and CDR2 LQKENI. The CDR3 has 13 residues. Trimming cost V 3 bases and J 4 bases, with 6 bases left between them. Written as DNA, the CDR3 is TGTGCCAGCTCACCCCGGTCCACCGGGGAGCTGTTTTTT. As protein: CASSPRSTGELFF. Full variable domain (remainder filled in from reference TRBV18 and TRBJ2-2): NAGVMQNPRHLVRRRGQEARLRCSPMKGHSHVYWYRQLPEEGLKFMVYLQKENIIDESGMPKERFSAEFPKEGPSILRIQQVVRGDSAAYFCASSPRSTGELFFGEGSRLTVL.

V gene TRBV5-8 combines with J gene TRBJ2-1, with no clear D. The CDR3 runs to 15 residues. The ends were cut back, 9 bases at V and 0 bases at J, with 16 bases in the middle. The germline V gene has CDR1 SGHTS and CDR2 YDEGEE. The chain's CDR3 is CATLGRHSSYNEQFF. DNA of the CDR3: TGTGCCACCCTGGGTAGACACAGCTCCTACAATGAGCAGTTCTTC. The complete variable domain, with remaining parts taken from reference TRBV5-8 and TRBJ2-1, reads EAGVTQSPTHLIKTRGQQATLRCSPISGHTSVYWYQQALGLGLQFLLWYDEGEERNRGNFPPRFSGRQFPNYSSELNVNALELEDSALYLCATLGRHSSYNEQFFGPGTRLTVL.